This TCR beta chain is from a study of blood T cell repertoires in COVID-19. Study context: Samples representing acute and convalescent COVID-19 were sourced from the United States, Italy and Spain. Sample material is recorded as cDNA or gDNA derived from T cells, B-cell-depleted T cells, or PBMCs.

This CDR3 has 15 amino acids. Per germline, CDR1 SGHNT and CDR2 YYREEE (reference sequence). Unmatched junction bases numbered 7, after V lost 5 bases and J lost 5 bases. As originally analysed: Reference gene primer amplification yielded estimated nucleated cell counts. Clones were read by immunoSEQ multiplex PCR, and TCRdb kept only the in-frame ones, dropping some. D and trimming come from the DNA, and the V and J calls and clone size come from that table. The sample yields 70,000 to 80,000 clones, roughly 82% seen once. The source material was peripheral blood. The clonotype was recovered from a woman aged 80 or over with acute or convalescent COVID-19. This rearrangement joins TRBV5-4 to TRBJ2-4; 10 positions match TRBD1. The CDR3 DNA is TGTGCCAGCAGTTTTACAGGACAGGGGGAAAACATTCAGTACTTC. The encoded protein is CASSFTGQGENIQYF.